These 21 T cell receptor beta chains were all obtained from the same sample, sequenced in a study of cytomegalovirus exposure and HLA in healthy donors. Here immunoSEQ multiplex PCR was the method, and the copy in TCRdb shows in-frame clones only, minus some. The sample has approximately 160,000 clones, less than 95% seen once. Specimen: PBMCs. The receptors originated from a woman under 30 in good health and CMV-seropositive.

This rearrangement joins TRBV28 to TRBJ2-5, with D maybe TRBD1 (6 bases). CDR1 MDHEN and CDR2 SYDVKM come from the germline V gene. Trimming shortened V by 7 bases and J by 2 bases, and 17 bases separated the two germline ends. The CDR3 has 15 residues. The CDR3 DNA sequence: TGTGCCAGCAAGCTGCAGGGGAGTTGGCAAGAGACCCAGTACTTC. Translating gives CASKLQGSWQETQYF.

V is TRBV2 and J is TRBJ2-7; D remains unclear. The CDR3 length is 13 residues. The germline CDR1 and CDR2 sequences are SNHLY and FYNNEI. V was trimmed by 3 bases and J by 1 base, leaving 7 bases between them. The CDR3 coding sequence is TGTGCCAGCAGTGACTTGACATCCTACGAGCAGTACTTC. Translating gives CASSDLTSYEQYF.

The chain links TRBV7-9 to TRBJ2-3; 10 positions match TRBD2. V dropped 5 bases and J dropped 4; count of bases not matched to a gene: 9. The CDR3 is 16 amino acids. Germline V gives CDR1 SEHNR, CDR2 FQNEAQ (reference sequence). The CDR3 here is CASSPGGLASADTQYF. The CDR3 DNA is TGTGCCAGCAGCCCCGGGGGACTAGCGAGCGCAGATACGCAGTATTTT. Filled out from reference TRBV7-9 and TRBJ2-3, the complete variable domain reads DTGVSQNPRHKITKRGQNVTFRCDPISEHNRLYWYRQTLGQGPEFLTYFQNEAQLEKSRLLSDRFSAERPKGSFSTLEIQRTEQGDSAMYLCASSPGGLASADTQYFGPGTRLTVL.

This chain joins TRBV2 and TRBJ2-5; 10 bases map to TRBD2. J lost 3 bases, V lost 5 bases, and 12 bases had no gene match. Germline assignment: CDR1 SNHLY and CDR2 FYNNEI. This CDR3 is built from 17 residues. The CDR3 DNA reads TGTGCCAGCAGTTCTGACCTCGGGACTAGCGTTAAAGAGACCCAGTACTTC. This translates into CASSSDLGTSVKETQYF.

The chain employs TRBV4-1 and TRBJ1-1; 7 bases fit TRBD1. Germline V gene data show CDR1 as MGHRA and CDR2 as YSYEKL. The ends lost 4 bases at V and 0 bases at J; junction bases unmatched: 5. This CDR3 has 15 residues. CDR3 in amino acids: CASSRQGPLNTEAFF. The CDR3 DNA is TGCGCCAGCAGCCGACAGGGTCCCCTGAACACTGAAGCTTTCTTT.

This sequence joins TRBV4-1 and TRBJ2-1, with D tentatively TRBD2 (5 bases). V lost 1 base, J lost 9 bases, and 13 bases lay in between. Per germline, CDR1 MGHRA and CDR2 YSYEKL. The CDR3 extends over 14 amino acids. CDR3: CASSQVLSGFEQFF. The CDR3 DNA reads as TGCGCCAGCAGCCAAGTCTTAAGCGGTTTTGAGCAGTTCTTC.

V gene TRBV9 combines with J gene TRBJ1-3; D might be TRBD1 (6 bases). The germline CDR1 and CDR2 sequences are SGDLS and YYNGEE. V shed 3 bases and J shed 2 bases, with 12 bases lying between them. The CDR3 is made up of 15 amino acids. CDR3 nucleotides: TGTGCCAGCAGCGCGGACAGAAGGACTGGAAACACCATATATTTT. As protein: CASSADRRTGNTIYF.

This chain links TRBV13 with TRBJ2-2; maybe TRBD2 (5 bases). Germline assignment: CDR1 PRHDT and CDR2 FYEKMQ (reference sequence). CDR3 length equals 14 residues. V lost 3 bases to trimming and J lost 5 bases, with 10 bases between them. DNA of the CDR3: TGTGCCAGCAGCTTGGGAGATCAGACCGGGGAGCTGTTTTTT. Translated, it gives CASSLGDQTGELFF.

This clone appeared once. The CDR3 loop is CASSLDSVRGRGNIQYF. The CDR3, as DNA: TGTGCCAGCAGCTTGGATTCGGTCAGGGGGCGCGGAAACATTCAGTACTTC. The chain uses TRBV5-6 and TRBJ2-4, with 8 nucleotides matching TRBD1. CDR1 is SGHDT and CDR2 is YYEEEE in the germline V gene. This CDR3 spans 17 amino acids. V lost 0 bases to trimming and J lost 6 bases; unmatched junction nucleotides: 11.

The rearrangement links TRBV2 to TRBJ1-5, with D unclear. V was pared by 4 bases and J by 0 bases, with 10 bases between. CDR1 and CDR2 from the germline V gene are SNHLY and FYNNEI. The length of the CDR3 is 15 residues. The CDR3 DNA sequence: TGTGCCAGCAGTGGGCCACCATATAGCAATCAGCCCCAGCATTTT. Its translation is CASSGPPYSNQPQHF.

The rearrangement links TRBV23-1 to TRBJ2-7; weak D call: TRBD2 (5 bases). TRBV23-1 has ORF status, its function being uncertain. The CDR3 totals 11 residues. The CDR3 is CATRGSYEQYF. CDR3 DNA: TGCGCGACTCGGGGTTCCTACGAGCAGTACTTC.

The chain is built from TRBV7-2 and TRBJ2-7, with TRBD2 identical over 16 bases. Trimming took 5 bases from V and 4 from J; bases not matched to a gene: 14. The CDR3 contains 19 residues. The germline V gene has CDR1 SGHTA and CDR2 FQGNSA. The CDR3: CASSPLGTSGRANFYEQYF. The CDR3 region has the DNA TGTGCCAGCAGCCCCCTTGGGACTAGCGGGAGGGCAAATTTTTACGAGCAGTACTTC.

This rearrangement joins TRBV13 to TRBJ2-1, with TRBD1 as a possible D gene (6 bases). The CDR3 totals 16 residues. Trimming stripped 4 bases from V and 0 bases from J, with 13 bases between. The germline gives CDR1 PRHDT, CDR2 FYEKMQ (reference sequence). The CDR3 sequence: CASSSTRGSSYNEQFF. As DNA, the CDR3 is TGTGCCAGCAGCTCCACGAGGGGGAGCTCCTACAATGAGCAGTTCTTC.

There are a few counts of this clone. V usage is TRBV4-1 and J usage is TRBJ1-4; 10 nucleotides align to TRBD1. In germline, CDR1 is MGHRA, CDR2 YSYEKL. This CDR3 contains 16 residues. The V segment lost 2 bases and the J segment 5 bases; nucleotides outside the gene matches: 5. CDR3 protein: CASSQQEGQGNEKLFF. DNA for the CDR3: TGCGCCAGCAGCCAACAGGAGGGACAGGGGAATGAAAAACTGTTTTTT.

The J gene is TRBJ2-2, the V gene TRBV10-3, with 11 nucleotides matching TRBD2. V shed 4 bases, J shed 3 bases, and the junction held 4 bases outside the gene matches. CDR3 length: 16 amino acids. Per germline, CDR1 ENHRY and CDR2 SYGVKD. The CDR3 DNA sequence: TGTGCCATCAGTGCCCTAGCGGGAGGCGACACCGGGGAGCTGTTTTTT. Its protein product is CAISALAGGDTGELFF.

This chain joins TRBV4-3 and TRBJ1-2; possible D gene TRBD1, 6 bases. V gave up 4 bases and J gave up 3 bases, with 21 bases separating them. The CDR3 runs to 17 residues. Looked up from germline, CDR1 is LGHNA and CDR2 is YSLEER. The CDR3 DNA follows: TGCGCCAGCAGCCCTCGTACAGGGAACCGACCGGACTATGGCTACACCTTC. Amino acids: CASSPRTGNRPDYGYTF.

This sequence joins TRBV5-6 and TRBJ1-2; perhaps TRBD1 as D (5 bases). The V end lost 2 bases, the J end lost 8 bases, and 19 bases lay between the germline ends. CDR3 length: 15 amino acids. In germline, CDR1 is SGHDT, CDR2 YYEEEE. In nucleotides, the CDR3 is TGTGCCAGCAGCTTACCGGGACCCGGGAGAGGAGGCTACACCTTC. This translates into CASSLPGPGRGGYTF.

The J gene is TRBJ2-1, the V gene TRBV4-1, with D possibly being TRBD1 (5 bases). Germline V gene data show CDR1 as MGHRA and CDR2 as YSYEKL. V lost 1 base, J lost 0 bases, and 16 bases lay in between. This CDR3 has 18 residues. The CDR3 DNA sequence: TGCGCCAGCAGCCAAGTGGACATGGGCCGATACTCCTACAATGAGCAGTTCTTC. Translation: CASSQVDMGRYSYNEQFF.

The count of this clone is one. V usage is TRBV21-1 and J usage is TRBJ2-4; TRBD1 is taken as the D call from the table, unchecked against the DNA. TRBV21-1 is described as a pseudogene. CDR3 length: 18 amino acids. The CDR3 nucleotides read TGTGCCAGCAGCAAAGAAGGAACAGGGCTTTTCGCCAAAAACATTCAGTACTTC. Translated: CASSKEGTGLFAKNIQYF.

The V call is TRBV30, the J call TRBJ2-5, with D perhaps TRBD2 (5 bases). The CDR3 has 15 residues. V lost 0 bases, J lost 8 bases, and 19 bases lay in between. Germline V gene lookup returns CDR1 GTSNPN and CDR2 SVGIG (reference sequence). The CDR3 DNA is TGTGCCTGGAGTGTACTGGCGGGCCCCCGGGAAACCCAGTACTTC. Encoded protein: CAWSVLAGPRETQYF. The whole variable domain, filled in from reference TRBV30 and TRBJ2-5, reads SQTIHQWPATLVQPVGSPLSLECTVEGTSNPNLYWYRQAAGRGLQLLFYSVGIGQISSEVPQNLSASRPQDRQFILSSKKLLLSDSGFYLCAWSVLAGPRETQYFGPGTRLLVL.

CDR3: CASSLGGRSEAFF. DNA of the CDR3: TGTGCCAGCAGCTTAGGGGGGCGCAGTGAAGCTTTCTTT. The V call is TRBV7-2, the J call TRBJ1-1, with D possibly being TRBD1 (6 bases). Between the trimmed V and J ends, which lost 1 base and 7 bases, there was a span of 10 bases. The CDR3 loop spans 13 amino acids. Looked up from germline, CDR1 is SGHTA and CDR2 is FQGNSA. The whole variable domain, remainder taken from reference TRBV7-2 and TRBJ1-1, is GAGVSQSPSNKVTEKGKDVELRCDPISGHTALYWYRQSLGQGLEFLIYFQGNSAPDKSGLPSDRFSAERTGGSVSTLTIQRTQQEDSAVYLCASSLGGRSEAFFGQGTRLTVV.